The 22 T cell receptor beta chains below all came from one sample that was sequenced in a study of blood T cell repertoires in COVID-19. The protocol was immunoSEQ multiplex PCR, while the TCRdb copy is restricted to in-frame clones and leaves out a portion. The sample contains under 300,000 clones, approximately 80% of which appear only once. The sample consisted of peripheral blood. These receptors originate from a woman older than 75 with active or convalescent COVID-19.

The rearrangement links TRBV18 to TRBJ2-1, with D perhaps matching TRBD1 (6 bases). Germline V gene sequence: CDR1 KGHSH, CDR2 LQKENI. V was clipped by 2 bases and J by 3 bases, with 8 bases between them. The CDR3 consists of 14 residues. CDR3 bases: TGTGCCAGCTCACCAGGGACACTCTACAATGAGCAGTTCTTC. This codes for CASSPGTLYNEQFF.

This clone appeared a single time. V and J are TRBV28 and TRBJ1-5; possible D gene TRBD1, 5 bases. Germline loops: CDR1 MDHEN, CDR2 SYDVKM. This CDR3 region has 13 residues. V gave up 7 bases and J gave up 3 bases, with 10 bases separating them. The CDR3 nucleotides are TGTGCCAGCATCGACAGCCCCAATCAGCCCCAGCATTTT. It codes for CASIDSPNQPQHF.

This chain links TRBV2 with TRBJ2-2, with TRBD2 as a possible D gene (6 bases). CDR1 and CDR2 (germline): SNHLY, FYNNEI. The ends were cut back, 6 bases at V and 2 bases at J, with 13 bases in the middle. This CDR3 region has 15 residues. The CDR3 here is CASREGPANTGELFF. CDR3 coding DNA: TGTGCCAGCAGGGAGGGGCCGGCAAACACCGGGGAGCTGTTTTTT.

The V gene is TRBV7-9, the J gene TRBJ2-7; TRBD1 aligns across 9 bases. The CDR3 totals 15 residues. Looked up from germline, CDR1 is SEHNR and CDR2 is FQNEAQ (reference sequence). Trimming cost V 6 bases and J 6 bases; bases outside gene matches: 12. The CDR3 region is CASRLTSGTGSEQYF. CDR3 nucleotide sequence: TGTGCCAGCAGATTAACTTCCGGGACAGGGAGCGAGCAGTACTTC.

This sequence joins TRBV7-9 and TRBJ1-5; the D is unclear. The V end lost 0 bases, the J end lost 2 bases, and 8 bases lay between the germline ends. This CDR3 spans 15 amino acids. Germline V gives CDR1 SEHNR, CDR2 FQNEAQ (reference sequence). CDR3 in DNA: TGTGCCAGCAGCTTAGCAGGAGCCGGCAATCAGCCCCAGCATTTT. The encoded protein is CASSLAGAGNQPQHF.

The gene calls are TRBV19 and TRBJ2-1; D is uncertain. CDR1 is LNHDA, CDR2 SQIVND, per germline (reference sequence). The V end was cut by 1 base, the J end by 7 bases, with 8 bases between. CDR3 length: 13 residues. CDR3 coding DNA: TGTGCCAGTAGTATAGTGACTGCGAATGAGCAGTTCTTC. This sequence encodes CASSIVTANEQFF. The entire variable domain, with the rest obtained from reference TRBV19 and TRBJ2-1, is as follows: DGGITQSPKYLFRKEGQNVTLSCEQNLNHDAMYWYRQDPGQGLRLIYYSQIVNDFQKGDIAEGYSVSREKKESFPLTVTSAQKNPTAFYLCASSIVTANEQFFGPGTRLTVL.

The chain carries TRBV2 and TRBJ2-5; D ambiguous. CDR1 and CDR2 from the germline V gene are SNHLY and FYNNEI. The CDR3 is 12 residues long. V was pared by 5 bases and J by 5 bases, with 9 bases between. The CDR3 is CASSLRYETQYF. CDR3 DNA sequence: TGTGCCAGCAGTCTGCGGTACGAGACCCAGTACTTC.

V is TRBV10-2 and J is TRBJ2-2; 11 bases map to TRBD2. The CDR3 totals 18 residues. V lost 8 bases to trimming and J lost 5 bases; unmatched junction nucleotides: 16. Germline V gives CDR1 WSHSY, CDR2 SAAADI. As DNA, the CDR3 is TGCGCCAGCGTCACGGGAGCTAGCGGGGGGCCGTGGACCGGGGAGCTGTTTTTT. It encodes CASVTGASGGPWTGELFF.

CDR3 sequence: CASKIEGEQYF. In DNA form, the CDR3 reads TGTGCCAGCAAAATCGAGGGCGAGCAGTACTTC. The chain joins TRBV2 to TRBJ2-7, with D maybe TRBD2 (5 bases). Germline CDR1 SNHLY, CDR2 FYNNEI. V lost 7 bases and J lost 6, with 10 bases in between. The CDR3 is 11 amino acids.

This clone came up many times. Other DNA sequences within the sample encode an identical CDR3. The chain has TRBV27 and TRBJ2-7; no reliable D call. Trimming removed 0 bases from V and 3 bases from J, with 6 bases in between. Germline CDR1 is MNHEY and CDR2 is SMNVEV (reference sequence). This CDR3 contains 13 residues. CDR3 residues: CASSLSRGYEQYF. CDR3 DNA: TGTGCCAGCAGTTTATCCAGAGGCTACGAGCAGTACTTC.

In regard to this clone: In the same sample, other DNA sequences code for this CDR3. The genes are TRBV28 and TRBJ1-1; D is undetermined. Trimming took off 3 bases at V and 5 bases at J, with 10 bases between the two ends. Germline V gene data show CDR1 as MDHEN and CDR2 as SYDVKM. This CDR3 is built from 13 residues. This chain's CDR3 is CASSLRGRTEAFF. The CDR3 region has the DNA TGTGCCAGCAGTTTGCGGGGAAGGACTGAAGCTTTCTTT.

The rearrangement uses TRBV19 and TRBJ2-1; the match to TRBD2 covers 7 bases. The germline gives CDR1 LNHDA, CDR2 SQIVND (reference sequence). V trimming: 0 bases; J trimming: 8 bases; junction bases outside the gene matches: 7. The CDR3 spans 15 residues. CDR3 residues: CASSIDGTIIYEQFF. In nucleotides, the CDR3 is TGTGCCAGTAGTATAGACGGGACTATAATCTATGAGCAGTTCTTC.

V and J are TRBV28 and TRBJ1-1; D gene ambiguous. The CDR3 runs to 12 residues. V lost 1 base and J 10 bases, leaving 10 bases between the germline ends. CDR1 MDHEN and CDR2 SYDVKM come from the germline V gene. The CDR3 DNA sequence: TGTGCCAGCAGTTTATTTGGCCGTGGAGCTTTCTTT. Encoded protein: CASSLFGRGAFF.

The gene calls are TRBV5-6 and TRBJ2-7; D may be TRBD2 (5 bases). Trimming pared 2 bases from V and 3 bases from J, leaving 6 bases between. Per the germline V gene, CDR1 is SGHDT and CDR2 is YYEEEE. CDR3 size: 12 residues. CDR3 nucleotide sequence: TGTGCCAGCAGCTTAAGCGGCTACGAGCAGTACTTC. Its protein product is CASSLSGYEQYF.

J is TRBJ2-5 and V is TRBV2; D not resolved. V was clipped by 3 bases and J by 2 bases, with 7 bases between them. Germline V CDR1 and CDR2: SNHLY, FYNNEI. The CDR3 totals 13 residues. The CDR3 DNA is TGTGCCAGCAGTGATTCAGGACAAGAGACCCAGTACTTC. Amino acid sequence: CASSDSGQETQYF.

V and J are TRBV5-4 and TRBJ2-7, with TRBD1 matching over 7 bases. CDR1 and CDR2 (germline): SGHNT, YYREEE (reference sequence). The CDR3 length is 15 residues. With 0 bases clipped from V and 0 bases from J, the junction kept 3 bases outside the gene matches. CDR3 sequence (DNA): TGTGCCAGCAGCTTGGGGGGACAGAGCTCCTACGAGCAGTACTTC. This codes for CASSLGGQSSYEQYF. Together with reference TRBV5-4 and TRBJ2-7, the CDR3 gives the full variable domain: ETGVTQSPTHLIKTRGQQVTLRCSSQSGHNTVSWYQQALGQGPQFIFQYYREEENGRGNFPPRFSGLQFPNYSSELNVNALELDDSALYLCASSLGGQSSYEQYFGPGTRLTVT.

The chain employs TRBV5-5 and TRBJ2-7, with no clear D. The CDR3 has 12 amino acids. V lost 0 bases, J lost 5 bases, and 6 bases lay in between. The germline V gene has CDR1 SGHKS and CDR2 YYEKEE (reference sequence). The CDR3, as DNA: TGTGCCAGCAGCTTGGACAGCCACGAGCAGTACTTC. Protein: CASSLDSHEQYF.

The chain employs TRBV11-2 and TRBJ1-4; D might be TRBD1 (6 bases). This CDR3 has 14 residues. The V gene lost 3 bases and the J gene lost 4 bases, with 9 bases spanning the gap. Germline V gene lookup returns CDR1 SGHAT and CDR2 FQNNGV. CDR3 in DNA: TGTGCCAGCAGCTTCGGACAGCTTAATGAAAAACTGTTTTTT. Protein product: CASSFGQLNEKLFF.

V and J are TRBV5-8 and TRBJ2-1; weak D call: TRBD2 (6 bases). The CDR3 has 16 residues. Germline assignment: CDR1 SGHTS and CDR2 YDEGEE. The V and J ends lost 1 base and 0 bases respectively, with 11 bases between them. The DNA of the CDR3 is TGTGCCAGCAGCTTGATCGGGGGACTCTCCTACAATGAGCAGTTCTTC. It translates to CASSLIGGLSYNEQFF.

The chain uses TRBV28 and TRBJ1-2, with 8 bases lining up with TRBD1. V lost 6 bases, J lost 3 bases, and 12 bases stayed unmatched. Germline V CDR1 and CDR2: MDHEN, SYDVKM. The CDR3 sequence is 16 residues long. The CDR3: CASSLLGQANHYGYTF. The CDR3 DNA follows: TGTGCCAGCAGCCTCTTGGGACAGGCGAACCACTATGGCTACACCTTC.

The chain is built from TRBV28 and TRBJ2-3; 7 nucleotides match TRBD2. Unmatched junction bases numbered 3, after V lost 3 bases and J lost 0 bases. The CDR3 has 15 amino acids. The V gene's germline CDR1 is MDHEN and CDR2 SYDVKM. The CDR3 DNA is TGTGCCAGCAGTTTTGGAGCGGGGAGCACAGATACGCAGTATTTT. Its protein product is CASSFGAGSTDTQYF.

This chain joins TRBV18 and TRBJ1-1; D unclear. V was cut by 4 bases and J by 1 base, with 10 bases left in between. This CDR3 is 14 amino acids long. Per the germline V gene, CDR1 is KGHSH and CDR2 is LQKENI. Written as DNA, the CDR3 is TGTGCCAGCTCACGGCCAGAACCGAACACTGAAGCTTTCTTT. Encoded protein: CASSRPEPNTEAFF.